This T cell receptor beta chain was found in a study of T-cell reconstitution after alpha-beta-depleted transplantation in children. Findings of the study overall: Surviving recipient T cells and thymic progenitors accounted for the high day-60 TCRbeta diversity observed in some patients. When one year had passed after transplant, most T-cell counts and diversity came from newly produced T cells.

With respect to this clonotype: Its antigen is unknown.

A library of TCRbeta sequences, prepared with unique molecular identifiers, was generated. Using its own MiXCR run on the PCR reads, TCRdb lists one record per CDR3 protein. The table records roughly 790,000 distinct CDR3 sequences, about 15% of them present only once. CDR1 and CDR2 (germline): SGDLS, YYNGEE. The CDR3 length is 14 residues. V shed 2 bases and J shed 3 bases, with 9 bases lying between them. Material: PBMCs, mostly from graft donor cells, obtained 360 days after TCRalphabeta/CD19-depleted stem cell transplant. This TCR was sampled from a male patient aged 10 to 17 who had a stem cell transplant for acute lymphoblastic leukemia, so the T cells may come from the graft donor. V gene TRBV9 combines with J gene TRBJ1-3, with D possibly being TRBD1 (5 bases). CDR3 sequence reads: CASSVQTVGNTIYF. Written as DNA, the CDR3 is TGTGCCAGCAGCGTTCAGACAGTTGGAAACACCATATATTTT.